The clone carrying this TCR beta chain was seen a single time. Random hexamers were used to reverse transcribe an amount of roughly 0.5 to 1 ug RNA. TCRdb re-called the immunoSEQ multiplex PCR reads through MiXCR, storing one row per CDR3 protein. The sample consists of some 130,000 distinct CDR3 sequences, around 86% of them appearing once. This sample stems from a study of CD8 T cells in Susac syndrome. Patients with stable or active relapsing-remitting disease, all of them treatment-naive, made up the multiple sclerosis controls. Negative isolation was used for CD8+ and CD4+ T cells and FACS enrichment for TEMRA cells. CDR1 SEHNR and CDR2 FQNEAQ come from the germline V gene (reference sequence). The CDR3 length is 17 residues. The V segment lost 5 bases and the J segment 7 bases; nucleotides outside the gene matches: 17.

This sequence originates from a human donor with multiple sclerosis. The gene calls are TRBV7-9 and TRBJ2-1, with 7 positions matching TRBD2. Material for sequencing was CD8+ T cells from PBMCs. Written as DNA, the CDR3 is TGTGCCAGCAGCCAACCCCCCAGCGGGGAGGCCTGGAATGAGCAGTTCTTC. Amino acid sequence: CASSQPPSGEAWNEQFF.